This entry is about one TCR beta chain. Its antigen is currently unknown. Data came from immunoSEQ multiplex PCR; TCRdb stores just in-frame clones and leaves some out. The sample carries approximately 170,000 clones, around 87% recorded once. The sample comes from a study of T cell responses to AZD1222 COVID-19 vaccine. For the study at large: Pooling of second doses given at about 4 or about 12 weeks was done.

General observations from the study: Only a handful of AZD1222 recipients, several in all, had baseline seropositivity. Mapped onto spike, vaccine-associated CD4 TCRs spanned it and were dominant at 160-218 and 743-854. Sampling captured repertoires only after the peak T cell response.

Germline CDR1 is WNHNN and CDR2 is SYGVQD (reference sequence). The CDR3 is 15 residues long. The V gene lost 6 bases and the J gene lost 4 bases, with 15 bases spanning the gap. The clonotype was recovered from an adult in good health. The input for sequencing was peripheral blood, taken on day 0 of AZD1222 vaccination. The rearrangement uses TRBV10-1 and TRBJ1-4; perhaps TRBD1 as D (6 bases). The CDR3 DNA reads TGCGCCAGCAGGGCCCGGACAGTTTTTAATGAAAAACTGTTTTTT. Translated, it gives CASRARTVFNEKLFF.